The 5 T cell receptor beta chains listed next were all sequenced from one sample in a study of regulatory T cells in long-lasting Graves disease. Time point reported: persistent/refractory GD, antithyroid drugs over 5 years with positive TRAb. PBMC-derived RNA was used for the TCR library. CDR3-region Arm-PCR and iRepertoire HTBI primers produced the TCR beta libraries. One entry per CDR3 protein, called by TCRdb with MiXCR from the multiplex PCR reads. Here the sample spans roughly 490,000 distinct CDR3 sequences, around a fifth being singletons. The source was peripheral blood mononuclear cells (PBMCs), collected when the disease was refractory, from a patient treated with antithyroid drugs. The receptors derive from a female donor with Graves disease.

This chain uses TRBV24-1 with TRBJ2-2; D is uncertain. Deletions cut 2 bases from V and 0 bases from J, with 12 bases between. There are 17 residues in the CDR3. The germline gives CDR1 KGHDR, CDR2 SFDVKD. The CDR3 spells CATSDYRLEPNTGELFF. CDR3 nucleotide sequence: TGTGCCACCAGTGATTACAGACTTGAGCCGAACACCGGGGAGCTGTTTTTT.

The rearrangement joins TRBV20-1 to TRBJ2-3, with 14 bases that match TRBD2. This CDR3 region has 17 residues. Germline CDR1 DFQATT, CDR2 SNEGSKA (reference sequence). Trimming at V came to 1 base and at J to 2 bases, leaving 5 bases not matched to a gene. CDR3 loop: CSARVGLAGDPTDTQYF. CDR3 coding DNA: TGCAGTGCTAGAGTGGGACTAGCGGGAGACCCCACAGATACGCAGTATTTT.

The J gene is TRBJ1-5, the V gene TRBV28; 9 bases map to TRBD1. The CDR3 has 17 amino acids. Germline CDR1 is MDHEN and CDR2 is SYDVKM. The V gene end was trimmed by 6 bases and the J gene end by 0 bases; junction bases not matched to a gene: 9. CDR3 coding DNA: TGTGCCAGCAGCACCGGGACAGGGTTATATAGCAATCAGCCCCAGCATTTT. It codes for CASSTGTGLYSNQPQHF.

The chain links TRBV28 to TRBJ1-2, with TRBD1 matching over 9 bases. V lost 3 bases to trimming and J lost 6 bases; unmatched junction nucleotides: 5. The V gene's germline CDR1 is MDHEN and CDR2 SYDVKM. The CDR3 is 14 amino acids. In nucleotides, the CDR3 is TGTGCCAGCAGTTTGGTGGGACAGGGTCATGGCTACACCTTC. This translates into CASSLVGQGHGYTF.

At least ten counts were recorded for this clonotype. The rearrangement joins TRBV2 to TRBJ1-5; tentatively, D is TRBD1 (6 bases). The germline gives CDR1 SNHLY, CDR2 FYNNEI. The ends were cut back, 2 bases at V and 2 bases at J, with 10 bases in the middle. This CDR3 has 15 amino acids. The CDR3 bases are TGTGCCAGCAGTGAACAGGGGATGGGCAATCAGCCCCAGCATTTT. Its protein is CASSEQGMGNQPQHF.